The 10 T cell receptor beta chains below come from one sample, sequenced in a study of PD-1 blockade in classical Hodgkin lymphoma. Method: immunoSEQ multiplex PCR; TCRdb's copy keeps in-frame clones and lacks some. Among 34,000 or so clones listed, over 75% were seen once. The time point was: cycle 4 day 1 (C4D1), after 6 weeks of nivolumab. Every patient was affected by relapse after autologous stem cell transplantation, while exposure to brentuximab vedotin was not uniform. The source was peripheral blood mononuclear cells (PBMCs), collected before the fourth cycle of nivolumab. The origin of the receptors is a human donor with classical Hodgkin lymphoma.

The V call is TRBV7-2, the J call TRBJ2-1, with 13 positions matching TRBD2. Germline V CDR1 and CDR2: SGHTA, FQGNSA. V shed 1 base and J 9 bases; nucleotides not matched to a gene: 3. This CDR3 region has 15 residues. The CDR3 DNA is TGTGCCAGCAGCTTAGGACTAGCGGGGGGCAGTGAGCAGTTCTTC. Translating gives CASSLGLAGGSEQFF.

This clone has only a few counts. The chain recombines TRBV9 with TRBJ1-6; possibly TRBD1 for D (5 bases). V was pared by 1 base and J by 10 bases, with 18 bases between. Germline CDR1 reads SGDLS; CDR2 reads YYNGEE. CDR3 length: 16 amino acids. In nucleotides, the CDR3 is TGTGCCAGCAGCGTATTGCCACAGGCGAGTGGGTCACCCCTCCACTTT. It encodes CASSVLPQASGSPLHF.

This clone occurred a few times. The CDR3 DNA reads as TGTGCCAGTAGGGACCCCGCGGGGGGCAATCAGCCCCAGCATTTT. It translates to CASRDPAGGNQPQHF. The chain combines TRBV19 with TRBJ1-5; tentative D call: TRBD1 (5 bases). This CDR3 is 15 amino acids long. CDR1 is LNHDA and CDR2 is SQIVND in the germline V gene (reference sequence). Trimming cost V 6 bases and J 2 bases, with 14 bases left between them.

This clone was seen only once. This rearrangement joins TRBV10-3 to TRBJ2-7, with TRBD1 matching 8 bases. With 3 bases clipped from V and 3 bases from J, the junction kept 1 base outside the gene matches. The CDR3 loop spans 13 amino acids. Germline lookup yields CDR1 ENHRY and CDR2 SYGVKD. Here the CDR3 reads CAISETGGYEQYF. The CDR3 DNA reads TGTGCCATCAGTGAAACAGGGGGCTACGAGCAGTACTTC.

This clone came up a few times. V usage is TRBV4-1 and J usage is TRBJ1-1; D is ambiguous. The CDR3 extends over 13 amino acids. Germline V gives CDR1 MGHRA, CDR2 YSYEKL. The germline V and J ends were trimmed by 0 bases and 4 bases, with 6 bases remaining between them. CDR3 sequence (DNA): TGCGCCAGCAGCCAAGATCGGGGCACTGAAGCTTTCTTT. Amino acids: CASSQDRGTEAFF.

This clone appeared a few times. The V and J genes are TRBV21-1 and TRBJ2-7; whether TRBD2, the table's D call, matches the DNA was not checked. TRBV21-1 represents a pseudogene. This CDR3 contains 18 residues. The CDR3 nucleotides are TGTGCCAGCAGCGCAGGACTAGCGGGAGAGACGAGCTCCTACGAGCAGTACTTC. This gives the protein CASSAGLAGETSSYEQYF.

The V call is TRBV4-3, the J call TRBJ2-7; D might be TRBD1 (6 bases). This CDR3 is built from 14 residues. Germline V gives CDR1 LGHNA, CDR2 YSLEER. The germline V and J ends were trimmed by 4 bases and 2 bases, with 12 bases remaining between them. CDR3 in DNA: TGCGCCAGCAGCCCTGGACAGAGTCCCTACGAGCAGTACTTC. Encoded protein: CASSPGQSPYEQYF.

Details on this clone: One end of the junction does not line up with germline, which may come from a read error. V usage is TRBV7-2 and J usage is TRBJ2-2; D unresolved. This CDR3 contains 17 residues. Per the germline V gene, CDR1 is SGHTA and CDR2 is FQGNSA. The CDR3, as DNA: TGCGCCAGCAGCCAAGAAGCTCCTCAATTCTACACCGGGGAGCTGTTTTTT. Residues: CASSQEAPQFYTGELFF. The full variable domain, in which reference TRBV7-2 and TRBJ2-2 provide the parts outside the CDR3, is GAGVSQSPSNKVTEKGKDVELRCDPISGHTALYWYRQSLGQGLEFLIYFQGNSAPDKSGLPSDRFSAERTGGSVSTLTIQRTQQEDSAVYLCASSQEAPQFYTGELFFGEGSRLTVL.

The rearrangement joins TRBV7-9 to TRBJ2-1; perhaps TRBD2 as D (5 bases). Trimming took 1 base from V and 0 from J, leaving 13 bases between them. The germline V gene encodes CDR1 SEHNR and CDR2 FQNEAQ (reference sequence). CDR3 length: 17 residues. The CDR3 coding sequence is TGTGCCAGCAGCTTAGTTCTAGGGAGCTACTCCTACAATGAGCAGTTCTTC. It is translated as CASSLVLGSYSYNEQFF.

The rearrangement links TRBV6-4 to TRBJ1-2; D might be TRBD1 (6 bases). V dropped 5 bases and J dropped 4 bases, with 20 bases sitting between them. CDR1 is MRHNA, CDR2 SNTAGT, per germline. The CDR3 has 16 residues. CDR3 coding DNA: TGTGCCAGCAGTCGATCCCCCGGGACACCTTCCTATGGCTACACCTTC. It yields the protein CASSRSPGTPSYGYTF.